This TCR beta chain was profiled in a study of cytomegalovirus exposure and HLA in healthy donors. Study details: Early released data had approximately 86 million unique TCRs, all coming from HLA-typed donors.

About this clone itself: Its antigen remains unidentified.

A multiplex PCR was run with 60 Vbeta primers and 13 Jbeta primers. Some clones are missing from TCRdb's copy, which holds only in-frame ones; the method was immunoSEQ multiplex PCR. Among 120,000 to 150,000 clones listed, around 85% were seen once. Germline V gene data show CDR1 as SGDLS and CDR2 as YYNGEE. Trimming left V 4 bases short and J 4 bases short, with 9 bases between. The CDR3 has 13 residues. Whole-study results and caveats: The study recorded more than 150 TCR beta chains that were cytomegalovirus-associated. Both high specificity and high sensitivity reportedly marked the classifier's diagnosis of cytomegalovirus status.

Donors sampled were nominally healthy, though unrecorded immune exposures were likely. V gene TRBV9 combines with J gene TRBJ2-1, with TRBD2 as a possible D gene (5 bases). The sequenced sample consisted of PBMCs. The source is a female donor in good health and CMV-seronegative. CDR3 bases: TGTGCCAGCAGCTCGACTATTTACAATGAGCAGTTCTTC. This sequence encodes CASSSTIYNEQFF.